These 21 T cell receptor beta chains came from one sample sequenced in a study of T cells in localized non-small cell lung cancer. This table comes from immunoSEQ multiplex PCR, and its TCRdb copy is limited to in-frame clones, with some not included. The sample has tens of thousands of clones, 86% seen once. Sequencing was performed on peripheral blood, taken before any cancer treatment. The receptors were gathered from a male donor at least 60 years old with stage III squamous cell lung carcinoma.

This chain connects TRBV2 to TRBJ2-7, with 7 bases aligning to TRBD1. CDR3 length equals 14 residues. CDR1 is SNHLY, CDR2 FYNNEI, per germline. The V segment lost 2 bases and the J segment 1 base; nucleotides outside the gene matches: 2. CDR3 amino acids: CASSERGHSYEQYF. In DNA, the CDR3 is TGTGCCAGCAGTGAAAGGGGGCATTCCTACGAGCAGTACTTC. Using reference TRBV2 and TRBJ2-7 for the parts outside the CDR3, the full variable domain is EPEVTQTPSHQVTQMGQEVILRCVPISNHLYFYWYRQILGQKVEFLVSFYNNEISEKSEIFDDQFSVERPDGSNFTLKIRSTKLEDSAMYFCASSERGHSYEQYFGPGTRLTVT.

The gene calls are TRBV19 and TRBJ1-2; the match to TRBD1 covers 9 bases. V gave up 7 bases and J gave up 5 bases; unmatched junction bases: 5. The CDR3 covers 13 residues. The V gene's germline CDR1 is LNHDA and CDR2 SQIVND (reference sequence). The DNA of the CDR3 is TGTGCCAGTAACAGGGGGCTCCAATATGGCTACACCTTC. It specifies CASNRGLQYGYTF.

This chain connects TRBV30 to TRBJ2-3; the match to TRBD2 covers 14 bases. The CDR3 has 19 residues. The trim removed 4 bases at V and 0 bases at J, leaving 12 bases unmatched. Germline-derived CDR1 and CDR2 are GTSNPN and SVGIG (reference sequence). CDR3 in DNA: TGTGCCTGGATTCGGACTAGCGGGGGGACTTACAATAGCACAGATACGCAGTATTTT. Encoded protein: CAWIRTSGGTYNSTDTQYF.

The sample holds a few counts of this clone. The chain uses TRBV5-6 and TRBJ1-1; D remains ambiguous. Germline V gene sequence: CDR1 SGHDT, CDR2 YYEEEE. The CDR3 contains 14 residues. V was trimmed by 2 bases and J by 1 base, leaving 9 bases between them. CDR3 sequence reads: CASSFDGRNTEAFF. DNA for the CDR3: TGTGCCAGCAGCTTTGACGGGAGGAACACTGAAGCTTTCTTT.

V and J are TRBV7-9 and TRBJ2-5, with 7 bases aligning to TRBD2. Germline loops: CDR1 SEHNR, CDR2 FQNEAQ (reference sequence). With V trimmed by 0 bases and J by 4 bases, 5 bases remained unmatched. This CDR3 spans 15 amino acids. CDR3 region: CASSLASAGVETQYF. The CDR3 DNA sequence: TGTGCCAGCAGCTTAGCGTCGGCGGGGGTAGAGACCCAGTACTTC.

The chain combines TRBV19 with TRBJ2-5; the D gene could be TRBD1 or TRBD2 (6 bases each). Trimming stripped 7 bases from V and 5 bases from J, with 17 bases between. From germline, CDR1 is LNHDA and CDR2 SQIVND (reference sequence). CDR3 length: 14 residues. The CDR3 sequence: CASTQGGRMETQYF. The CDR3 DNA reads as TGTGCCAGTACCCAAGGGGGGAGGATGGAGACCCAGTACTTC.

About this clone: Other nucleotide sequences from this sample produce the same CDR3. The rearrangement links TRBV29-1 to TRBJ1-6; TRBD1 aligns across 9 bases. CDR1 is SQVTM and CDR2 is ANQGSEA in the germline V gene. The CDR3 consists of 13 residues. V shed 4 bases, J shed 5 bases, and the junction held 0 bases outside the gene matches. CDR3 nucleotide sequence: TGCAGCGTTGGGACAGGGGATAATTCACCCCTCCACTTT. Translated: CSVGTGDNSPLHF.

The chain links TRBV14 to TRBJ2-7; possible D gene TRBD1, 6 bases. This CDR3 is built from 15 residues. The germline V and J ends were trimmed by 0 bases and 4 bases, with 13 bases remaining between them. Per germline, CDR1 SGHDN and CDR2 FVKESK. The CDR3 protein is CASSQDDRFAYEQYV. The CDR3 DNA follows: TGTGCCAGCAGCCAAGATGACAGGTTTGCGTACGAGCAGTACGTC.

This rearrangement joins TRBV7-8 to TRBJ2-2; D may match TRBD1 or TRBD2 (5 bases each). The V end lost 5 bases, the J end lost 1 base, and 11 bases lay between the germline ends. The germline V gene has CDR1 SGHVS and CDR2 FQNEAQ. This CDR3 has 15 amino acids. The CDR3 is CASSTGTVNTGELFF. The CDR3 DNA reads as TGTGCCAGCAGCACCGGGACGGTGAACACCGGGGAGCTGTTTTTT.

The chain combines TRBV7-6 with TRBJ1-4; 8 nucleotides match TRBD1. Trimming cost V 1 base and J 8 bases; bases outside gene matches: 6. This CDR3 contains 15 residues. Germline assignment: CDR1 SGHVS and CDR2 FNYEAQ. The CDR3 sequence is CASSLGGQGAEKLFF. The CDR3 DNA reads TGTGCCAGCAGCTTAGGAGGCCAGGGGGCCGAAAAACTGTTTTTT.

The rearrangement joins TRBV5-1 to TRBJ1-5; tentative D call: TRBD1 (5 bases). This CDR3 is built from 13 residues. V was pared by 0 bases and J by 5 bases, with 6 bases between. CDR1 is SGHRS and CDR2 is YFSETQ in the germline V gene. The CDR3 DNA follows: TGCGCCAGCAGCTTGGCGACAGATCAGCCCCAGCATTTT. This sequence encodes CASSLATDQPQHF.

J is TRBJ2-3 and V is TRBV5-6, with D uncertain. CDR3 length: 15 amino acids. From germline, CDR1 is SGHDT and CDR2 YYEEEE. Between the trimmed V and J ends, which lost 0 bases and 0 bases, there was a span of 8 bases. The CDR3 loop reads CASSLGQVSTDTQYF. CDR3 in DNA: TGTGCCAGCAGCTTGGGTCAGGTCAGCACAGATACGCAGTATTTT.

The chain has TRBV10-2 and TRBJ1-2; TRBD1 is a possible D gene (6 bases). The germline CDR1 and CDR2 sequences are WSHSY and SAAADI. V lost 3 bases and J 2 bases, leaving 10 bases between the germline ends. The CDR3 is 14 residues long. The CDR3 coding sequence is TGCGCCAGCAGTGACCTCCAGGGGAACTATGGCTACACCTTC. This sequence encodes CASSDLQGNYGYTF.

The V call is TRBV14, the J call TRBJ1-1; weak D call: TRBD1 (5 bases). Germline CDR1 reads SGHDN; CDR2 reads FVKESK. V was clipped by 2 bases and J by 0 bases, with 13 bases between them. The CDR3 length is 16 residues. The DNA of the CDR3 is TGTGCCAGCAGCCAAAAATTGAAGGGGCTGAACACTGAAGCTTTCTTT. As protein: CASSQKLKGLNTEAFF.

This clone was recorded only once. The chain combines TRBV5-1 with TRBJ2-5; TRBD2 aligns across 10 bases. Germline V CDR1 and CDR2: SGHRS, YFSETQ. Germline trimming cut 7 bases from V and 2 bases from J; bases unmatched to any gene: 5. The CDR3 spans 14 residues. The CDR3 loop is CASRTSGPQETQYF. CDR3 DNA: TGCGCCAGCCGGACTAGCGGACCACAAGAGACCCAGTACTTC.

This chain links TRBV7-9 with TRBJ2-1; D remains ambiguous. Trimming cost V 4 bases and J 2 bases, with 15 bases left between them. The CDR3 consists of 16 residues. Germline loops: CDR1 SEHNR, CDR2 FQNEAQ (reference sequence). CDR3 in amino acids: CASSSYDQRPYNEQFF. In nucleotides, the CDR3 is TGTGCCAGCAGCTCCTACGACCAGAGGCCCTACAATGAGCAGTTCTTC.

As DNA, the CDR3 is TGTGCCAGCAGCTTTTCCCGGGGCAAGGACTCACCCCTCCACTTT. Translated: CASSFSRGKDSPLHF. The chain has TRBV7-2 and TRBJ1-6, with D maybe TRBD1 (5 bases). V was trimmed by 3 bases and J by 10 bases, leaving 16 bases between them. CDR1 and CDR2 from the germline V gene are SGHTA and FQGNSA. The CDR3 is 15 residues long.

The chain links TRBV30 to TRBJ1-6; unclear D gene. CDR1 GTSNPN and CDR2 SVGIG come from the germline V gene (reference sequence). Trimming took off 3 bases at V and 5 bases at J, with 11 bases between the two ends. The CDR3 length is 14 residues. CDR3 loop: CAWRAGSDNSPLHF. The CDR3 bases are TGTGCCTGGAGGGCGGGGTCCGATAATTCACCCCTCCACTTT.

This clone was detected a few times. The V call is TRBV2, the J call TRBJ2-7; no reliable D call. The germline CDR1 and CDR2 sequences are SNHLY and FYNNEI. There are 11 residues in the CDR3. V was trimmed by 7 bases and J by 4 bases, leaving 8 bases between them. In DNA, the CDR3 is TGTGCCAGCACTCTGTCATACGAGCAGTACGTC. Protein product: CASTLSYEQYV.

This clone was seen just once. The chain joins TRBV10-3 to TRBJ2-7, with 10 bases that match TRBD2. Germline V gene sequence: CDR1 ENHRY, CDR2 SYGVKD. Trimming at V came to 2 bases and at J to 2 bases, leaving 6 bases not matched to a gene. There are 16 residues in the CDR3. CDR3 region: CAISEATSGPTYEQYF. The CDR3 bases are TGTGCCATCAGTGAGGCGACTAGCGGGCCAACCTACGAGCAGTACTTC.

The chain links TRBV29-1 to TRBJ1-1; D may be TRBD1 (6 bases). The CDR3 runs to 13 residues. Trimming pared 4 bases from V and 3 bases from J, leaving 12 bases between. CDR1 is SQVTM, CDR2 ANQGSEA, per germline. The CDR3 nucleotides read TGCAGCGTTGGCGGGACAATCTACACTGAAGCTTTCTTT. Encoded protein: CSVGGTIYTEAFF.